This T cell receptor beta chain was found in a study of T-cell memory formation after mild COVID-19. Across the study: TCR clusters were mostly donor specific.

5'RACE with constant-segment primers built TCRalpha and TCRbeta cDNA libraries with UMIs. Each CDR3 protein is one row after TCRdb ran MiXCR on the 5' RACE reads. Of approximately 560,000 distinct CDR3 sequences listed, roughly 17% are singletons. This clonotype occurred a few times. Its specificity is unknown. Whole-study findings and limits: Pre-infection memory held some responding clones, suggesting pre-existing cross-reactive T cells responded. The main location of contracting CD4+ clones was CM and EM, and that of contracting CD8+ clones was EMRA.

This clonotype originated in an adult woman who had mild COVID-19 (a few samples of this study predate the infection). Cell type and time point are not known. Material for sequencing was PBMCs or a T cell subset sorted from them (not recorded which).

CDR3 in amino acids: CASSSRLAGGAYEQYF. In DNA, the CDR3 is TGTGCCAGCAGTTCCCGACTAGCGGGAGGTGCCTACGAGCAGTACTTC. The chain joins TRBV12-3 or TRBV12-4 to TRBJ2-7; TRBD2 matches at 13 bases. This CDR3 has 16 residues. V lost 4 bases to trimming and J lost 2 bases; unmatched junction nucleotides: 5.